This T cell receptor beta chain came from a study of cytotoxic CD8 clonotypes in ibrutinib-treated CLL. General study points: Clonality grew at ibrutinib response; at progression, it decreased back toward baseline.

As concerns this clone: Its matching antigen is unknown.

A 1 in 200,000 to 1 in 1 million T cell depth was the sequencing target. Repertoires were generated with immunoSEQ multiplex PCR, while TCRdb's copy carries only in-frame clones and drops some. The sample consists of fewer than 70,000 clones, about three quarters of them appearing once. The specimen was PBMCs, collected after 12 months of ibrutinib treatment. This receptor was identified in a human donor with chronic lymphocytic leukemia.

The CDR3, as DNA: TGTGCCAGCAGCTTAACCCCCCGGGCAGGGGTCAGGGTCTACGAGCAGTACTTC. This encodes CASSLTPRAGVRVYEQYF. The chain couples TRBV7-3 to TRBJ2-7; possibly TRBD1 for D (6 bases). Germline V gene sequence: CDR1 SGHTA, CDR2 FQGTGA. The CDR3 runs 18 residues. The V gene lost 0 bases and the J gene lost 3 bases, with 21 bases spanning the gap.